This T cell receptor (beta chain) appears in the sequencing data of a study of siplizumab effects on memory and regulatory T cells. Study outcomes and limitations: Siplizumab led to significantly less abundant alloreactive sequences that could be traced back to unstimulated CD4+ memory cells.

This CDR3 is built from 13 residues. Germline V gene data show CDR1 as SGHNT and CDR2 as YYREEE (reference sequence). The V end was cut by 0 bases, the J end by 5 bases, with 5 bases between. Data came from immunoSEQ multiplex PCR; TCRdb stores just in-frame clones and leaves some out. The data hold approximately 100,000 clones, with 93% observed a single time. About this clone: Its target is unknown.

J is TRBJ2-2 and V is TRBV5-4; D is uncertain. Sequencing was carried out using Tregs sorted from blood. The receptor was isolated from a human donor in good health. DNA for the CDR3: TGTGCCAGCAGCTTGGTCGGGACCGGGGAGCTGTTTTTT. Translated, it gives CASSLVGTGELFF.